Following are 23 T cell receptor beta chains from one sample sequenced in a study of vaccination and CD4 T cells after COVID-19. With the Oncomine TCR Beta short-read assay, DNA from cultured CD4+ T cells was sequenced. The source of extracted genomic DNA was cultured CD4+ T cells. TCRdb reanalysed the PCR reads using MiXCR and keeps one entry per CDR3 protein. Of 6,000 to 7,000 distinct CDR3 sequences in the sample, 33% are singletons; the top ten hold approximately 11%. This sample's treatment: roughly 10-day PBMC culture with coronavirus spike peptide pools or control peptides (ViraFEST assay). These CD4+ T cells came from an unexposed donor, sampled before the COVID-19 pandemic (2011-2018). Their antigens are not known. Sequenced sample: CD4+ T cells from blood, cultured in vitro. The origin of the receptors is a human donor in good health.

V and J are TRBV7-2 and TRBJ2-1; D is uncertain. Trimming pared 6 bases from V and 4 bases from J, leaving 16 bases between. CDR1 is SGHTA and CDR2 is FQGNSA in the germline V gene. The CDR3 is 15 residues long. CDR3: CASRSTGPQYNEQFF. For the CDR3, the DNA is TGTGCCAGCAGGTCGACCGGGCCCCAATACAATGAGCAGTTCTTC.

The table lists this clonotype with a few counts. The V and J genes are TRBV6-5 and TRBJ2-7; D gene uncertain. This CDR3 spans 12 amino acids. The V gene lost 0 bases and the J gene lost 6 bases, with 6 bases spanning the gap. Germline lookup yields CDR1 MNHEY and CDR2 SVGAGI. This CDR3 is CASSYSLSEQYF. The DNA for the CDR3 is TGTGCCAGCAGTTACTCACTATCCGAGCAGTACTTC.

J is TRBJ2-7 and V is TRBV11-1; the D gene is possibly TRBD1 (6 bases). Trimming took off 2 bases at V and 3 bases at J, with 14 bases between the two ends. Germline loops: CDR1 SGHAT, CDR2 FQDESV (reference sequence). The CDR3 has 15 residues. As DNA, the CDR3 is TGTGCCAGCAGCTTAACCGCAGGGGCGATCTACGAGCAGTACTTC. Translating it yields CASSLTAGAIYEQYF.

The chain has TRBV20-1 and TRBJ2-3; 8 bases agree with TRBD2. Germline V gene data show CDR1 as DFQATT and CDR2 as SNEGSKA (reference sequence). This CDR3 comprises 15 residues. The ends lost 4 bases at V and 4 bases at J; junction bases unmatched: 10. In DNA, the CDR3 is TGCAGTGCTACCAGCGGGAGAGGGGCCGCAGATACGCAGTATTTT. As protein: CSATSGRGAADTQYF.

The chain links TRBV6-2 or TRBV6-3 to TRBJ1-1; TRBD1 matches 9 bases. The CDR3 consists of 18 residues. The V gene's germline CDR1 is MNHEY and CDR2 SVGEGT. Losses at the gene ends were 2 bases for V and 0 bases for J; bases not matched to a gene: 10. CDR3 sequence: CASSYAQGQGSMNTEAFF. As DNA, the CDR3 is TGTGCCAGCAGTTACGCCCAGGGACAGGGATCCATGAACACTGAAGCTTTCTTT.

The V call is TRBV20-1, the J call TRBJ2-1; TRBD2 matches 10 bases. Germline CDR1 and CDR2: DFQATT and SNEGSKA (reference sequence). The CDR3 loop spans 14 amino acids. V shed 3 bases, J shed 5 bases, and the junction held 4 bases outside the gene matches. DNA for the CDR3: TGCAGTGCTAGGAAGCGGGAGGGACACAATGAGCAGTTCTTC. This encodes CSARKREGHNEQFF.

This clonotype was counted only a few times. CDR3 amino acids: CASSLADPGYGYTF. CDR3 bases: TGTGCCAGCAGTTTAGCCGACCCCGGCTATGGCTACACCTTC. The chain has TRBV28 and TRBJ1-2, with D unresolved. From germline, CDR1 is MDHEN and CDR2 SYDVKM. Trimming pared 2 bases from V and 4 bases from J, leaving 11 bases between. The CDR3 consists of 14 residues.

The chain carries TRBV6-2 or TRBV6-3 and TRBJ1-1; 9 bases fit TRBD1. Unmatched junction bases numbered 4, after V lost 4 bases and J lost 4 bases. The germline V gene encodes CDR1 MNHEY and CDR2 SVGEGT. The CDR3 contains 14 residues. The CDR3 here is CASSSRQGGTEAFF. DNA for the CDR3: TGTGCCAGCAGTTCCCGACAGGGGGGCACTGAAGCTTTCTTT.

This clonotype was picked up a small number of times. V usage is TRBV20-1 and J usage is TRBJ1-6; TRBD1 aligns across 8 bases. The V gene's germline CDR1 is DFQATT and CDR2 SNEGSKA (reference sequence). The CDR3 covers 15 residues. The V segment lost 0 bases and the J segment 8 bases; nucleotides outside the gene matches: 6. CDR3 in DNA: TGCAGTGCTAGAGAAATTGGGACAGGATATTCACCCCTCCACTTT. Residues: CSAREIGTGYSPLHF.

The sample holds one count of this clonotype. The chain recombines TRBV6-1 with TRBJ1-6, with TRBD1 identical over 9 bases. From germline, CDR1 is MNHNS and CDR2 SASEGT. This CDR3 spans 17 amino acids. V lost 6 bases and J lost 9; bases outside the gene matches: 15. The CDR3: CASSGLSTGGTSSPLHF. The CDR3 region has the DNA TGTGCCAGCAGCGGACTCTCGACAGGGGGAACAAGTTCACCCCTCCACTTT.

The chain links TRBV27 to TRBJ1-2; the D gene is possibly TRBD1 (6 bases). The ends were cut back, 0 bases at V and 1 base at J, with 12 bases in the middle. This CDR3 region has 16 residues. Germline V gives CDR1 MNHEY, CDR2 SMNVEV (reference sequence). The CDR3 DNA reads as TGTGCCAGCAGTTTATCGATGCGGGGGCTTAACTATGGCTACACCTTC. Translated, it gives CASSLSMRGLNYGYTF.

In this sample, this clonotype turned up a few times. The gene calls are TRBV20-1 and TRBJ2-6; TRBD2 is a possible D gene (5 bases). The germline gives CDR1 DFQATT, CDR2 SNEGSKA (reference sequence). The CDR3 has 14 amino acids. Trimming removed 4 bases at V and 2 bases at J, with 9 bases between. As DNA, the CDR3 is TGCAGTGCTACGGGATTTGCTGGGGCCAACGTCCTGACTTTC. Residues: CSATGFAGANVLTF.

CDR3 DNA: TGTGCCAGCAGCGGGGCCAGCGGGAGAGGACAGACCCAGTACTTC. This sequence encodes CASSGASGRGQTQYF. The chain employs TRBV7-3 and TRBJ2-5, with 8 positions matching TRBD2. The germline V gene encodes CDR1 SGHTA and CDR2 FQGTGA. After removal of 5 bases from V and 6 bases from J, the junction contained 11 bases not matched to a gene. The CDR3 extends over 15 amino acids.

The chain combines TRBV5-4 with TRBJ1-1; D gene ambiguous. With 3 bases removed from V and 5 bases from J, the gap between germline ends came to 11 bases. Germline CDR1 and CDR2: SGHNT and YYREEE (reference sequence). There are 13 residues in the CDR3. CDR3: CASSSRAGTEAFF. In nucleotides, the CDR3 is TGTGCCAGCAGCTCCCGGGCGGGGACTGAAGCTTTCTTT.

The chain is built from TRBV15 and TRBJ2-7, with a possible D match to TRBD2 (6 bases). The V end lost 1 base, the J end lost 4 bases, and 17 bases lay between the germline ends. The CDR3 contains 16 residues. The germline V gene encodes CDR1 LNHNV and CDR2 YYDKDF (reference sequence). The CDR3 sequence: CATSRGPGTPKYEQYF. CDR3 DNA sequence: TGTGCCACCAGCAGAGGTCCCGGGACTCCTAAGTACGAGCAGTACTTC.

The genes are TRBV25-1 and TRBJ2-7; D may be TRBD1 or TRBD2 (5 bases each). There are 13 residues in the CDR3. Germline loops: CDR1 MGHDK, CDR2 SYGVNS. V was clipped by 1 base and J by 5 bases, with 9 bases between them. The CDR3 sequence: CASSESGAHEQYF. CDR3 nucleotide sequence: TGTGCCAGCAGTGAATCCGGGGCGCACGAGCAGTACTTC.

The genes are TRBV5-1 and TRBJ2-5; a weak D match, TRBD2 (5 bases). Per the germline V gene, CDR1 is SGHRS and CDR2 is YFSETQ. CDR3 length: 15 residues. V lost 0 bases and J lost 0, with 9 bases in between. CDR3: CASSLAGSHQETQYF. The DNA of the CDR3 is TGCGCCAGCAGCTTGGCGGGATCACACCAAGAGACCCAGTACTTC.

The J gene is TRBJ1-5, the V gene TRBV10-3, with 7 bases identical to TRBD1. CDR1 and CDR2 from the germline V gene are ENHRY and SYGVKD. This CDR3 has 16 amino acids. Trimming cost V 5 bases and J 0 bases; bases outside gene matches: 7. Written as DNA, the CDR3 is TGTGCCATCAGTAGTCAGGGGGGCAGTAGCAATCAGCCCCAGCATTTT. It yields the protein CAISSQGGSSNQPQHF.

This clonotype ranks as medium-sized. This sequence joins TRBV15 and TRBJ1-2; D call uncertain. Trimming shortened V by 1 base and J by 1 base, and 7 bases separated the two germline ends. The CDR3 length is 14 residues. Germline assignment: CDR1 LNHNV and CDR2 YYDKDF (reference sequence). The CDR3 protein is CATSRVGGNYGYTF. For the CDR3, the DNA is TGTGCCACCAGCAGAGTAGGCGGTAACTATGGCTACACCTTC.

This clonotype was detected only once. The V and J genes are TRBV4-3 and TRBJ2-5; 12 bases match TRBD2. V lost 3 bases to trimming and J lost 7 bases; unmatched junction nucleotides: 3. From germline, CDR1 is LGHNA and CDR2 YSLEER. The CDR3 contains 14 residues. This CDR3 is CASSQASGGGTQYF. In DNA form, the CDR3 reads TGCGCCAGCAGCCAGGCTAGCGGGGGGGGGACCCAGTACTTC.

The CDR3 here is CSARDMPSGRIEETQYF. The CDR3 DNA reads as TGCAGTGCTAGAGATATGCCTAGCGGGAGGATAGAGGAGACCCAGTACTTC. The rearrangement uses TRBV20-1 and TRBJ2-5; 11 bases are a match to TRBD2. Germline V lookup: CDR1 DFQATT, CDR2 SNEGSKA (reference sequence). CDR3 size: 17 residues. The ends lost 0 bases at V and 5 bases at J; junction bases unmatched: 11.

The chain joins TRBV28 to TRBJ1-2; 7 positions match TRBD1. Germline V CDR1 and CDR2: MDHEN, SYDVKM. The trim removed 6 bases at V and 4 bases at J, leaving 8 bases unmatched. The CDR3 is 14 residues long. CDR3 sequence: CASRIPQGSYGYTF. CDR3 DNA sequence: TGTGCCAGCAGGATCCCACAGGGGAGCTATGGCTACACCTTC.

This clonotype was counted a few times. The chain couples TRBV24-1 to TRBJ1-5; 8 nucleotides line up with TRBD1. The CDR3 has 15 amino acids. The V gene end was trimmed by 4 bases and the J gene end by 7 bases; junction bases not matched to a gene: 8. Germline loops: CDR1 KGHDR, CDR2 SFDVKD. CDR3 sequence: CATSDSRGPGQPQHF. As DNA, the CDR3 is TGTGCCACCAGTGACAGCAGGGGGCCGGGACAGCCCCAGCATTTT.